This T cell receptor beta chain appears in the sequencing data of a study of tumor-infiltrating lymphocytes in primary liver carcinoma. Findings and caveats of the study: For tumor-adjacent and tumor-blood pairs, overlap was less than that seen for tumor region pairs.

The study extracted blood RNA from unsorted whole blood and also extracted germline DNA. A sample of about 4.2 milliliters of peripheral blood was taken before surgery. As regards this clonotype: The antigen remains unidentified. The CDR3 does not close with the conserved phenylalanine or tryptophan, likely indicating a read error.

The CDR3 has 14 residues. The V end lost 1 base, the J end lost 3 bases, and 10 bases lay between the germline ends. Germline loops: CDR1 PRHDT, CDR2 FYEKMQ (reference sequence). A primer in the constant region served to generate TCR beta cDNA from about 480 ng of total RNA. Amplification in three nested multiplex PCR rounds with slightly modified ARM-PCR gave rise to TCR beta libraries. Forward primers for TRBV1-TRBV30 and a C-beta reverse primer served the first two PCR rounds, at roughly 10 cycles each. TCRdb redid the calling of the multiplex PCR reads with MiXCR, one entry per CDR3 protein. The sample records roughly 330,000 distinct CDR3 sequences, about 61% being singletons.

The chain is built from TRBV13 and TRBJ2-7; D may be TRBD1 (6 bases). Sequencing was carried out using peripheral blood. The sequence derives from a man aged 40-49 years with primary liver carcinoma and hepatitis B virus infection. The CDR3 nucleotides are TGTGCCAGCAGCTTAGCGGGGACAAACTACGAGCAGTACTCC. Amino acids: CASSLAGTNYEQYS.